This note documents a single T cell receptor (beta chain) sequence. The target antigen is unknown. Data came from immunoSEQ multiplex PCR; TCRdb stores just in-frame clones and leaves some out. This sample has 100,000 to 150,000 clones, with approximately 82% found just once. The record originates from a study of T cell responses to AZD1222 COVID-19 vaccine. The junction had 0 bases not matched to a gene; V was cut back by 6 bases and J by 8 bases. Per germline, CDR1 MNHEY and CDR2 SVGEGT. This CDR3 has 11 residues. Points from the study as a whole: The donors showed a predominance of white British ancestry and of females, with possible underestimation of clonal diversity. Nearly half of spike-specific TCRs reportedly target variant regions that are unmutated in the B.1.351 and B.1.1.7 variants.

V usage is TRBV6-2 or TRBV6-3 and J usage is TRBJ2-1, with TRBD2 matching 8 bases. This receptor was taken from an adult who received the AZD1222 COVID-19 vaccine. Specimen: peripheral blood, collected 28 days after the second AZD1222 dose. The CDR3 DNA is TGTGCCAGCAGCGGGGGGGATGAGCAGTTCTTC. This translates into CASSGGDEQFF.